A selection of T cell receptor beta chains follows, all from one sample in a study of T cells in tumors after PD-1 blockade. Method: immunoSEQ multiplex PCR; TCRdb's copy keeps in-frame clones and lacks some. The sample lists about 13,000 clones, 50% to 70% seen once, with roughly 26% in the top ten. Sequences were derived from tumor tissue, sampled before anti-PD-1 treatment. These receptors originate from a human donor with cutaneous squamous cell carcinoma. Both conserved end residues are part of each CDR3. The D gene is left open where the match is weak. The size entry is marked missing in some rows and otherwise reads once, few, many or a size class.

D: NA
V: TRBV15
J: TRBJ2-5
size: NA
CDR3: CATSRYADQETQYF
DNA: TGTGCCACCAGCAGGTATGCGGACCAAGAGACCCAGTACTTC

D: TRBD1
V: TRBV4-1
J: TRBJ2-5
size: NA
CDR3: CASSQAQRTGGLRETQYF
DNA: TGCGCCAGCAGCCAAGCTCAGAGGACAGGGGGCTTACGGGAGACCCAGTACTTC

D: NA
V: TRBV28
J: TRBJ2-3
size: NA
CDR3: CASTFRLPGTDTQYF
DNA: TGTGCCAGCACCTTTAGACTACCGGGCACAGATACGCAGTATTTT

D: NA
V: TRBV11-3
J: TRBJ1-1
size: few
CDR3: CASSGSTGRPSEAFF
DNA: TGTGCCAGCAGCGGATCGACAGGCAGACCCAGTGAAGCTTTCTTT

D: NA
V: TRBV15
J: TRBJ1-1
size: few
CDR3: CATSRFSGAGRLTEAFF
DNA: TGTGCCACCAGCAGATTTTCCGGGGCAGGGAGGCTCACTGAAGCTTTCTTT

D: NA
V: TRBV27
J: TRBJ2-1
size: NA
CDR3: CASSLGPTRKNNEQFF
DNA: TGTGCCAGCAGTTTAGGTCCTACCCGTAAGAACAATGAGCAGTTCTTC

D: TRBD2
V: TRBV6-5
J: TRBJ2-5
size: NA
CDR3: CASSSSSSGSRETQYF
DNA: TGTGCCAGCAGTTCCTCCTCTAGCGGGAGCCGGGAGACCCAGTACTTC

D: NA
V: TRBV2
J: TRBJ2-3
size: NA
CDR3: CASGRGPSTDTQYF
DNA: TGTGCCAGCGGCCGGGGTCCCAGCACAGATACGCAGTATTTT

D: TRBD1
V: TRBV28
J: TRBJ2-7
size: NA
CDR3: CASSSLGTGRSYEQYF
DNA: TGTGCCAGCAGTTCCCTCGGGACAGGGCGCTCCTACGAGCAGTACTTC

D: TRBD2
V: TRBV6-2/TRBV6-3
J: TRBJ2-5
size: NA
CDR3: CASSYHKLREGRETQYF
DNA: TGTGCCAGCAGTTACCACAAACTCCGGGAGGGCCGTGAGACCCAGTACTTC

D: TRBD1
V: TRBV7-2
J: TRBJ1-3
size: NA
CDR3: CASSLTTGIGNTIYF
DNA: TGTGCCAGCAGCCTGACGACAGGGATTGGAAACACCATATATTTT

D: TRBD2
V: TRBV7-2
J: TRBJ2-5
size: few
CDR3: CASSLATSGPQETQYF
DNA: TGTGCCAGCAGCTTAGCGACTAGCGGCCCGCAAGAGACCCAGTACTTC

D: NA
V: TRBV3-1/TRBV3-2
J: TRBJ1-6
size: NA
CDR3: CASSPNRDRWSPLHF
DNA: TGTGCCAGCAGCCCTAACAGGGATCGATGGTCACCCCTCCACTTT

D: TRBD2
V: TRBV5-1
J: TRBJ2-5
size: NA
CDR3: CASSITSGGQETQYF
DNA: TGCGCCAGCAGCATTACTAGCGGGGGGCAAGAGACCCAGTACTTC

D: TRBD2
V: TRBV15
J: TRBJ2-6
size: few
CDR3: CATSGGGPDSGANVLTF
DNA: TGTGCCACCAGCGGCGGGGGTCCCGACTCTGGGGCCAACGTCCTGACTTTC

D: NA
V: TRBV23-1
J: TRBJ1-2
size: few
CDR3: CASSQLSSVGYTF
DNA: TGCGCCAGCAGTCAATTGAGCAGCGTCGGCTACACCTTC

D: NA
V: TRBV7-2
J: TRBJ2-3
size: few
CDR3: CASSRLRTDTQYF
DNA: TGTGCCAGCAGCCGACTACGCACAGATACGCAGTATTTT

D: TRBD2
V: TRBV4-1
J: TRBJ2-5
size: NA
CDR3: CASSQEREPQETQYF
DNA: TGCGCCAGCAGCCAAGAGCGGGAGCCCCAAGAGACCCAGTACTTC

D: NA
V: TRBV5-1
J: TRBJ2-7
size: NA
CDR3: CASSLDYFSSYEQYF
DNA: TGCGCCAGCAGCTTGGACTACTTTAGCTCCTACGAGCAGTACTTC

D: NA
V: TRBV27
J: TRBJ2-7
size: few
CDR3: CASSWSLASSYEQYF
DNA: TGTGCCAGCAGCTGGTCGCTAGCGAGTTCCTACGAGCAGTACTTC

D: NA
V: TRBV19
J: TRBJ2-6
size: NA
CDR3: CASRKDGANVLTF
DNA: TGTGCCAGTAGGAAGGATGGGGCCAACGTCCTGACTTTC

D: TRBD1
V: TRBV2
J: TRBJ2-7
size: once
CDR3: CASMDRGVYEQYF
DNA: TGTGCCAGCATGGACAGGGGGGTCTACGAGCAGTACTTC

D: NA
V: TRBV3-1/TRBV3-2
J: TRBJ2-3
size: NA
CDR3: CASSQAGATDTQYF
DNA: TGTGCCAGCAGCCAGGCAGGGGCCACAGATACGCAGTATTTT

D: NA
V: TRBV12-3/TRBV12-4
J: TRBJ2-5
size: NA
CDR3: CASSLSVGKTQYF
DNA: TGTGCCAGCAGTTTAAGCGTGGGGAAGACCCAGTACTTC

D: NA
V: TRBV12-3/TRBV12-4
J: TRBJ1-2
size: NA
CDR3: CATRVSGAFGYTF
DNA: TGTGCCACCAGGGTTTCGGGGGCATTTGGCTACACCTTC

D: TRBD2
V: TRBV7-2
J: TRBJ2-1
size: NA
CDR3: CASSLALAGEIEQFF
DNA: TGTGCCAGCAGCTTAGCACTAGCGGGAGAGATTGAGCAGTTCTTC

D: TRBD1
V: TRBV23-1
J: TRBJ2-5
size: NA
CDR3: CASWQGVLQETQYF
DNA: TGCGCCAGCTGGCAGGGGGTTTTACAAGAGACCCAGTACTTC

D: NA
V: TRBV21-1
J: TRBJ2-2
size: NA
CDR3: CASGGELFF
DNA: TGTGCCAGCGGGGGGGAGCTGTTTTTT

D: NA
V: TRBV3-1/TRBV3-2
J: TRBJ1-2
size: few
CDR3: CASRDLGEGYTF
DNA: TGTGCCAGCAGGGACTTGGGGGAAGGCTACACCTTC

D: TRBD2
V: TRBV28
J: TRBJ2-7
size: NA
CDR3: CASSRLAGPYEQYF
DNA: TGTGCCAGCAGCCGACTAGCGGGACCCTACGAGCAGTACTTC

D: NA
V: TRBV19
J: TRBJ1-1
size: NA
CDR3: CASKTQTSNTEAFF
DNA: TGTGCCAGTAAGACGCAGACTTCCAACACTGAAGCTTTCTTT

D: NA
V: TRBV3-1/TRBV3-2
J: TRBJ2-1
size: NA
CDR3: CASSRELGIEQFF
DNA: TGTGCCAGCAGCCGGGAGCTAGGTATTGAGCAGTTCTTC

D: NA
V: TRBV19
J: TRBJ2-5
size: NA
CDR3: CASSDPLGETQYF
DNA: TGTGCCAGTAGTGACCCACTGGGTGAGACCCAGTACTTC

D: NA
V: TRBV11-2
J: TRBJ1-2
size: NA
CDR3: CASSPIYGNYGYTF
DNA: TGTGCCAGCAGCCCTATTTATGGGAACTATGGCTACACCTTC

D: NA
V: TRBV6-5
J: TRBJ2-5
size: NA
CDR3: CASSYGSAQETQYF
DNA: TGTGCCAGCAGTTACGGGTCAGCCCAAGAGACCCAGTACTTC

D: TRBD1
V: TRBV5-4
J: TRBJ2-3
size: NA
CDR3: CASSLGGGQGVQYF
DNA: TGTGCCAGCAGCTTGGGGGGCGGACAGGGTGTGCAGTATTTT

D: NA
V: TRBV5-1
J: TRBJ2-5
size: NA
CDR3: CASSLEAGQETQYF
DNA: TGCGCCAGCAGCTTGGAGGCAGGACAAGAGACCCAGTACTTC

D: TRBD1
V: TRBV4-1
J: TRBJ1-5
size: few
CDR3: CASSLTGGDQPQHF
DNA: TGCGCCAGCAGCTTAACAGGGGGGGATCAGCCCCAGCATTTT